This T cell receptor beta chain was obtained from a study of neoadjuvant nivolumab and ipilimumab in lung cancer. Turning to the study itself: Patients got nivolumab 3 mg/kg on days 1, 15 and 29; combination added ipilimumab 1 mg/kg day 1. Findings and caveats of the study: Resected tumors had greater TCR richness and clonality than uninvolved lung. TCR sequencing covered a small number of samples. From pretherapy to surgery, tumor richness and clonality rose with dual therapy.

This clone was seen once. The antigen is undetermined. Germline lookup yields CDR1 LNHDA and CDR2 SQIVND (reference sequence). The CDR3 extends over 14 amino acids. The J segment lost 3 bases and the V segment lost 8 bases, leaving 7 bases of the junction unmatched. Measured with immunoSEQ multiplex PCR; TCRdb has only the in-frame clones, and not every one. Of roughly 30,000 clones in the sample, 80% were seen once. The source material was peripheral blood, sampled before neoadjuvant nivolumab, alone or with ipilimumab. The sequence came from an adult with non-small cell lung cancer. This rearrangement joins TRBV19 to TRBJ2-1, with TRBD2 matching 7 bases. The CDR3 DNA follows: TGTGCCAGTCGTCTACGGGGGGACTACAATGAGCAGTTCTTC. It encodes CASRLRGDYNEQFF.